What follows are 21 T cell receptor beta chains derived from one specimen sequenced in a study of cytomegalovirus exposure and HLA in healthy donors (TCRdb year 2017). The method was the immunoSEQ multiplex PCR assay. The multiplex PCR relied on a mix of 60 forward primers for TCR Vbeta segments and 13 reverse primers for TCR Jbeta segments. Drawn from immuneACCESS, this table holds only the in-frame rearrangements with V and J called that TCRdb kept. Clones are partly lost; checked studies trace under half to an unresolved V gene and leave the rest unexplained. This sample is represented by around 220,000 clones; 65% to 80% of them were singletons. The ten biggest clones cover under 0.25% of the sample. Material: PBMCs. The receptors were gathered from a girl aged 2-10 years in good health and CMV-seronegative.

This rearrangement joins TRBV5-1 to TRBJ2-2, with D tentatively TRBD2 (8 bases). The V gene lost 2 bases and the J gene lost 7 bases, with 18 bases spanning the gap. The germline V gene has CDR1 SGHRS and CDR2 YFSETQ. The CDR3 extends over 16 amino acids. The CDR3 loop is CASSLRSGGGNGELFF. The CDR3 DNA sequence: TGCGCCAGCAGCTTAAGATCGGGAGGGGGCAACGGGGAGCTGTTTTTT.

The chain is built from TRBV19 and TRBJ1-1; 8 bases map to TRBD1. Germline CDR1 reads LNHDA; CDR2 reads SQIVND (reference sequence). Losses at the gene ends were 6 bases for V and 6 bases for J; bases not matched to a gene: 12. The CDR3 sequence is 15 residues long. CDR3 DNA sequence: TGTGCCAGTAGGTGGGGGACAGGTGAGAAGGCTGAAGCTTTCTTT. It is translated as CASRWGTGEKAEAFF. Full variable domain (rest looked up from reference TRBV19 and TRBJ1-1): DGGITQSPKYLFRKEGQNVTLSCEQNLNHDAMYWYRQDPGQGLRLIYYSQIVNDFQKGDIAEGYSVSREKKESFPLTVTSAQKNPTAFYLCASRWGTGEKAEAFFGQGTRLTVV.

V and J are TRBV5-1 and TRBJ2-7, with 8 bases identical to TRBD1. The germline CDR1 and CDR2 sequences are SGHRS and YFSETQ. V shed 3 bases and J 4 bases; nucleotides not matched to a gene: 6. This CDR3 is built from 14 residues. In DNA, the CDR3 is TGCGCCAGCAGCTGGGACAGGTTTCTATACGAGCAGTACTTC. Translated: CASSWDRFLYEQYF.

The gene calls are TRBV7-9 and TRBJ2-3; 9 bases are shared with TRBD2. There are 18 residues in the CDR3. Germline CDR1 reads SEHNR; CDR2 reads FQNEAQ (reference sequence). V lost 1 base and J lost 1; bases outside the gene matches: 9. DNA of the CDR3: TGTGCCAGCAGCTTAGGGGTTCGGGTAGCGGGGGGCACAGATACGCAGTATTTT. Amino acids: CASSLGVRVAGGTDTQYF.

This sequence joins TRBV11-2 and TRBJ2-1; 7 bases agree with TRBD2. With V trimmed by 4 bases and J by 0 bases, 3 bases remained unmatched. The CDR3 runs to 15 residues. Germline-derived CDR1 and CDR2 are SGHAT and FQNNGV. The CDR3 loop is CASSSQRDSYNEQFF. CDR3 DNA sequence: TGTGCCAGCAGCTCACAGCGGGACTCCTACAATGAGCAGTTCTTC.

The chain has TRBV6-5 and TRBJ1-6; TRBD1 matches at 10 bases. Trimming took 6 bases from V and 8 from J; bases not matched to a gene: 7. Germline CDR1 and CDR2: MNHEY and SVGAGI. The CDR3 sequence is 15 residues long. CDR3 nucleotide sequence: TGTGCCAGCAGCAGTCGGGGACAGGGGTATTCACCCCTCCACTTT. Encoded protein: CASSSRGQGYSPLHF.

The V and J genes are TRBV7-9 and TRBJ1-1; weak D call: TRBD1 (6 bases). The ends were cut back, 5 bases at V and 0 bases at J, with 16 bases in the middle. Germline lookup yields CDR1 SEHNR and CDR2 FQNEAQ (reference sequence). The CDR3 runs to 16 residues. Written as DNA, the CDR3 is TGTGCCAGCAGCGCGTCAGGGGTGAGAATGAACACTGAAGCTTTCTTT. Translating gives CASSASGVRMNTEAFF.

For the CDR3, the DNA is TGCGCCAGCAGTGGAAGCGGAGGGCCCTCTAGCACAGATACGCAGTATTTT. Its translation: CASSGSGGPSSTDTQYF. The genes are TRBV10-1 and TRBJ2-3; a possible D gene is TRBD2 (6 bases). The CDR3 totals 17 residues. Trimming took 4 bases from V and 0 from J, leaving 17 bases between them. Germline V CDR1 and CDR2: WNHNN, SYGVQD (reference sequence).

J is TRBJ2-3 and V is TRBV27; 9 bases map to TRBD2. The CDR3 contains 17 residues. In germline, CDR1 is MNHEY, CDR2 SMNVEV (reference sequence). J gave up 5 bases and V 5 bases, and 14 bases lay outside the gene matches. CDR3 sequence (DNA): TGTGCCAGCAGTCCCCAAGAAGTAGCGGGGGTTGGAGATACGCAGTATTTT. This gives the protein CASSPQEVAGVGDTQYF.

This sequence joins TRBV7-9 and TRBJ2-7, with TRBD1 matching over 8 bases. The CDR3 totals 13 residues. The junction had 5 bases not matched to a gene; V was cut back by 5 bases and J by 5 bases. Germline V lookup: CDR1 SEHNR, CDR2 FQNEAQ (reference sequence). CDR3 DNA sequence: TGTGCCAGCAGCGCCAGGGGGCGGCACGAGCAGTACTTC. Amino acids: CASSARGRHEQYF.

This chain joins TRBV19 and TRBJ2-6, with 9 positions matching TRBD1. The CDR3 spans 17 residues. CDR1 is LNHDA and CDR2 is SQIVND in the germline V gene (reference sequence). Losses at the gene ends were 3 bases for V and 0 bases for J; bases not matched to a gene: 3. The CDR3 nucleotides are TGTGCCAGTAGTATGGGGACAGGGAGCTCTGGGGCCAACGTCCTGACTTTC. Translating it yields CASSMGTGSSGANVLTF.

In DNA form, the CDR3 reads TGTGCCAGCACCCAAACGTCGGGACAGTGGGAGACCCAGTACTTC. It specifies CASTQTSGQWETQYF. V gene TRBV11-2 combines with J gene TRBJ2-5; 7 nucleotides agree with TRBD1. The J segment lost 5 bases and the V segment lost 7 bases, leaving 13 bases of the junction unmatched. In germline, CDR1 is SGHAT, CDR2 FQNNGV. This CDR3 spans 15 amino acids. Full variable domain (remainder filled in from reference TRBV11-2 and TRBJ2-5): EAGVAQSPRYKIIEKRQSVAFWCNPISGHATLYWYQQILGQGPKLLIQFQNNGVVDDSQLPKDRFSAERLKGVDSTLKIQPAKLEDSAVYLCASTQTSGQWETQYFGPGTRLLVL.

The chain is built from TRBV5-1 and TRBJ1-1; no firm D call. The germline V and J ends were trimmed by 0 bases and 6 bases, with 9 bases remaining between them. The CDR3 totals 13 residues. Germline values: CDR1 SGHRS, CDR2 YFSETQ. The CDR3 nucleotides read TGCGCCAGCAGCTTGGAGGCTCGGGCTGAAGCTTTCTTT. Translation gives CASSLEARAEAFF.

The J gene is TRBJ2-7, the V gene TRBV25-1; a weak D match, TRBD2 (6 bases). From germline, CDR1 is MGHDK and CDR2 SYGVNS. V was pared by 2 bases and J by 7 bases, with 15 bases between. This CDR3 spans 14 amino acids. The DNA of the CDR3 is TGTGCCAGCAGTGAACAAGTGGCGGAGGGGGAGCAGTACTTC. Its translation is CASSEQVAEGEQYF.

This rearrangement joins TRBV5-1 to TRBJ1-3; TRBD1 matches at 9 bases. The ends lost 4 bases at V and 2 bases at J; junction bases unmatched: 4. The germline V gene encodes CDR1 SGHRS and CDR2 YFSETQ. The CDR3 is 15 residues long. In DNA form, the CDR3 reads TGCGCCAGCAGCCTAACAGGGGGCACTGGAAACACCATATATTTT. The encoded protein is CASSLTGGTGNTIYF.

The chain uses TRBV27 and TRBJ2-7; 7 bases map to TRBD1. The V segment lost 5 bases and the J segment 2 bases; nucleotides outside the gene matches: 12. This CDR3 is 16 amino acids long. Germline V gene lookup returns CDR1 MNHEY and CDR2 SMNVEV (reference sequence). CDR3 protein: CASSATWDSSTYEQYF. For the CDR3, the DNA is TGTGCCAGCAGTGCTACTTGGGACAGCTCAACCTACGAGCAGTACTTC.

The chain employs TRBV5-1 and TRBJ1-1, with 7 bases identical to TRBD1. This CDR3 comprises 14 residues. Unmatched junction bases numbered 12, after V lost 7 bases and J lost 6 bases. Per the germline V gene, CDR1 is SGHRS and CDR2 is YFSETQ. In nucleotides, the CDR3 is TGCGCCAGCGGCAGACAGGGATGGGGCTCTGAAGCTTTCTTT. It specifies CASGRQGWGSEAFF.

The CDR3 reads CATRGPYSNQPQHF. The CDR3 DNA sequence: TGTGCCACCAGGGGGCCTTATAGCAATCAGCCCCAGCATTTT. This sequence joins TRBV15 and TRBJ1-5; tentatively, D is TRBD1 (5 bases). CDR3 length: 14 residues. The V gene lost 6 bases and the J gene lost 0 bases, with 9 bases spanning the gap. Germline loops: CDR1 LNHNV, CDR2 YYDKDF (reference sequence).

The chain carries TRBV4-2 and TRBJ1-1, with 9 positions matching TRBD1. The junction had 5 bases not matched to a gene; V was cut back by 4 bases and J by 5 bases. CDR1 and CDR2 from the germline V gene are LGHNA and YNFKEQ. The CDR3 length is 14 residues. DNA for the CDR3: TGTGCCAGCAGCCCGGGACAGGGAAGGACTGAAGCTTTCTTT. Its translation: CASSPGQGRTEAFF.

The chain carries TRBV6-5 and TRBJ2-7; 9 nucleotides align to TRBD1. The CDR3 spans 14 residues. The V gene's germline CDR1 is MNHEY and CDR2 SVGAGI. J was trimmed by 6 bases and V by 5 bases; bases with no gene match: 8. CDR3 in amino acids: CASSDRDRVGEQYF. Here the CDR3 DNA reads TGTGCCAGCAGTGACCGGGACAGGGTTGGCGAGCAGTACTTC.

This chain links TRBV15 with TRBJ1-5; D remains unclear. There are 12 residues in the CDR3. Germline CDR1 LNHNV, CDR2 YYDKDF (reference sequence). V was shortened by 5 bases and J by 9 bases, with 11 bases between the two germline ends. This CDR3 is CATSLNGRPQHF. As DNA, the CDR3 is TGTGCCACCAGCCTAAATGGGCGGCCCCAGCATTTT.